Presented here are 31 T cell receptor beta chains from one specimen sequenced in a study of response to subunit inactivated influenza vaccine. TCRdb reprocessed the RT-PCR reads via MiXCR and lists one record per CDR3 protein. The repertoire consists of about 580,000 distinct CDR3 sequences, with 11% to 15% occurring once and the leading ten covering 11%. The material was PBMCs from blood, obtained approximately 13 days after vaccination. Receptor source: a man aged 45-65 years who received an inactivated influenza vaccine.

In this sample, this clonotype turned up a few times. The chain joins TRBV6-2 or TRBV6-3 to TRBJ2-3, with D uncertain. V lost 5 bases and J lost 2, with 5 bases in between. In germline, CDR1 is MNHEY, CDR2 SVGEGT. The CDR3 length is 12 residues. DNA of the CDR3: TGTGCCAGCAGTGACGTCACAGATACGCAGTATTTT. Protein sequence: CASSDVTDTQYF.

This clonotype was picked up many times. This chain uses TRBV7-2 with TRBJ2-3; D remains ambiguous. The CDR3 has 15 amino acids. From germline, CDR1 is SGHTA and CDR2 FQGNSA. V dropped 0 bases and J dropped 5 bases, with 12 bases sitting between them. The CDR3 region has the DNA TGTGCCAGCAGCTTAGCAGGGTTGGATGGAGATACGCAGTATTTT. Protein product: CASSLAGLDGDTQYF.

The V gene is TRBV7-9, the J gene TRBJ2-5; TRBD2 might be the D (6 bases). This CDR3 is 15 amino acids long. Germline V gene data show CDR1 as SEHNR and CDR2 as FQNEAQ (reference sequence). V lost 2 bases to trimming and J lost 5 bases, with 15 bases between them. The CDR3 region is CASSLFGLKQETQYF. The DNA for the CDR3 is TGTGCCAGCAGCTTATTCGGACTAAAGCAGGAGACCCAGTACTTC.

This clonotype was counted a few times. The chain's CDR3 is CSARTRNTGELFF. The CDR3 DNA sequence: TGCAGTGCACGGACAAGGAACACCGGGGAGCTGTTTTTT. The chain links TRBV20-1 to TRBJ2-2; D may be TRBD1 (5 bases). CDR1 and CDR2 from the germline V gene are DFQATT and SNEGSKA (reference sequence). This CDR3 has 13 amino acids. Deletions cut 6 bases from V and 1 base from J, with 9 bases between.

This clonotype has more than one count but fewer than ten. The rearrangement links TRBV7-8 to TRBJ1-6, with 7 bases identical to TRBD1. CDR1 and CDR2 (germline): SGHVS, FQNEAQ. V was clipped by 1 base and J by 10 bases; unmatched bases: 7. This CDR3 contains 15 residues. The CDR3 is CASSLEDRWGSPLHF. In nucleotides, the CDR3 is TGTGCCAGCAGCTTAGAGGACAGGTGGGGATCACCCCTCCACTTT.

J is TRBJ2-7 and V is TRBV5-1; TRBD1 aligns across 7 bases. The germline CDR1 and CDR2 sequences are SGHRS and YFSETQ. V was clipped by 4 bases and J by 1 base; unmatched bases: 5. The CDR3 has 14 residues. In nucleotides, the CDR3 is TGCGCCAGCAGCATACAGGGGAATTCCTACGAGCAGTACTTC. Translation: CASSIQGNSYEQYF.

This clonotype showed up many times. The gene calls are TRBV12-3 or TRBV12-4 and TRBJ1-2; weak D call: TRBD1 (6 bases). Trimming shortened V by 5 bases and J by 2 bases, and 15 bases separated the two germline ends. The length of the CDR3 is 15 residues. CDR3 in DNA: TGTGCCAGCAGTCCATACAGGGCGTCCAACTATGGCTACACCTTC. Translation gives CASSPYRASNYGYTF.

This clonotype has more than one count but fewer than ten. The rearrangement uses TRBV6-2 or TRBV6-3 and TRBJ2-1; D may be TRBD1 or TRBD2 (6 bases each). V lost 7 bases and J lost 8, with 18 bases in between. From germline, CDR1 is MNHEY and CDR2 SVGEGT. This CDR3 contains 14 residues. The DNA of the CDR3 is TGTGCCAGCAAAGGGGGAGCAGGGAGGCATGAGCAGTTCTTC. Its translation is CASKGGAGRHEQFF.

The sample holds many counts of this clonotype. The CDR3 spells CASSLGGGYGYTF. In DNA form, the CDR3 reads TGCGCCAGCAGCTTAGGAGGGGGCTATGGCTACACCTTC. The chain carries TRBV5-1 and TRBJ1-2; possibly TRBD1 for D (6 bases). V lost 2 bases, J lost 4 bases, and 9 bases lay in between. From germline, CDR1 is SGHRS and CDR2 YFSETQ. The CDR3 length is 13 residues.

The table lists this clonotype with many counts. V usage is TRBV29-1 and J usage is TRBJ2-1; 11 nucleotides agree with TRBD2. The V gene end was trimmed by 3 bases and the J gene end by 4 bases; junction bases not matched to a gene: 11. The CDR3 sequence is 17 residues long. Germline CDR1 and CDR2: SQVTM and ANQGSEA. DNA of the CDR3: TGCAGCGTTGACCTGGCGGCTAGCGGGAGGAGTTACAATGAGCAGTTCTTC. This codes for CSVDLAASGRSYNEQFF.

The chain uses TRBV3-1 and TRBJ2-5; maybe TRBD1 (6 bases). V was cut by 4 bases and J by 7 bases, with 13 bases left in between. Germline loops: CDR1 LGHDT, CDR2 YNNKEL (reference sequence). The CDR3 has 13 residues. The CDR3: CASSPSTGWTQYF. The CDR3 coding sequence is TGTGCCAGCAGCCCTTCGACAGGATGGACCCAGTACTTC.

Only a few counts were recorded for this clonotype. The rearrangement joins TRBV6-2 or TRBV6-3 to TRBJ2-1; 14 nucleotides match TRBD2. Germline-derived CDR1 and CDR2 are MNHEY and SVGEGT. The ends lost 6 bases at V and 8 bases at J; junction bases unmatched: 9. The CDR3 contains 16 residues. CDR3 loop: CASSQGLAGGLDEQFF. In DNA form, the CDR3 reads TGTGCCAGCAGCCAAGGACTAGCGGGGGGTCTGGATGAGCAGTTCTTC.

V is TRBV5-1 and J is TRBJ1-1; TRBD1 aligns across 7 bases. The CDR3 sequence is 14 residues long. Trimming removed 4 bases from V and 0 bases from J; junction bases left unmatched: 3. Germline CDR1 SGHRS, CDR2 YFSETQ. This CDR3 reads CASSRDSMNTEAFF. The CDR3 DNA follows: TGCGCCAGCAGCCGGGACAGCATGAACACTGAAGCTTTCTTT.

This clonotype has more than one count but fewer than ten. The CDR3 sequence: CASSVDGTGNSPLHF. The CDR3 DNA sequence: TGTGCCAGCAGCGTAGATGGGACAGGTAATTCACCCCTCCACTTT. J is TRBJ1-6 and V is TRBV9; 8 bases fit TRBD1. Germline-derived CDR1 and CDR2 are SGDLS and YYNGEE. V shed 0 bases and J 6 bases; nucleotides not matched to a gene: 2. This CDR3 spans 15 amino acids.

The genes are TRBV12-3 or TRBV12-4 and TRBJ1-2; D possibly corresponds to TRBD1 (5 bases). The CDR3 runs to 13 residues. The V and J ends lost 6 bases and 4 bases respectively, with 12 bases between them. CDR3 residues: CASSQAGGYGYTF. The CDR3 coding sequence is TGTGCCAGCAGCCAGGCCGGGGGCTATGGCTACACCTTC.

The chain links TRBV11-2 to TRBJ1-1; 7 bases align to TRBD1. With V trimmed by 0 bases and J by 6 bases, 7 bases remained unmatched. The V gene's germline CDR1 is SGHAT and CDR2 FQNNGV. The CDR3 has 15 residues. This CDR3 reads CASSLDLRGRPEAFF. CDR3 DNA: TGTGCCAGCAGCTTAGATCTGAGGGGGCGGCCTGAAGCTTTCTTT.

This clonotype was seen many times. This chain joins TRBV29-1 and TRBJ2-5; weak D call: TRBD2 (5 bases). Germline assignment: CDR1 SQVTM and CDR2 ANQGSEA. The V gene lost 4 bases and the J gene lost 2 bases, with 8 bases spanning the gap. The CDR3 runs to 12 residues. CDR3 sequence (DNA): TGCAGCGTTGCGTCGGGACAAGAGACCCAGTACTTC. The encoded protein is CSVASGQETQYF. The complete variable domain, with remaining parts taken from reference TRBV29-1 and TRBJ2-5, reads SAVISQKPSRDICQRGTSLTIQCQVDSQVTMMFWYRQQPGQSLTLIATANQGSEATYESGFVIDKFPISRPNLTFSTLTVSNMSPEDSSIYLCSVASGQETQYFGPGTRLLVL.

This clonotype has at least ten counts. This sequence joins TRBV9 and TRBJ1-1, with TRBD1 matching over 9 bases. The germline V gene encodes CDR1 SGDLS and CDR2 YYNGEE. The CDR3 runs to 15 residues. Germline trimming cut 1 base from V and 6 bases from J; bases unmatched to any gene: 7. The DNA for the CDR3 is TGTGCCAGCAGCGTATCCCCGGGACAGGGCGCTGAAGCTTTCTTT. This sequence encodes CASSVSPGQGAEAFF.

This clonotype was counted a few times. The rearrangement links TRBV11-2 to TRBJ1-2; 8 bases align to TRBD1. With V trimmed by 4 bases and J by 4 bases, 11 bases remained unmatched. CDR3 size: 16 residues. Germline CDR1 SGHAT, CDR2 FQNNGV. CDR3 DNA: TGTGCCAGCAGCTCTAGACAGGGGACGACCTCCTATGGCTACACCTTC. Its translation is CASSSRQGTTSYGYTF.

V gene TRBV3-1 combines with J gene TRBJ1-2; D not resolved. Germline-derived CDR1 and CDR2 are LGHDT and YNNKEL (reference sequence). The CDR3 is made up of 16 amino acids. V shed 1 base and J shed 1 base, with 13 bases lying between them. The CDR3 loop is CASSQGGVFSNYGYTF. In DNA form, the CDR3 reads TGTGCCAGCAGCCAAGGCGGGGTCTTCAGTAACTATGGCTACACCTTC.

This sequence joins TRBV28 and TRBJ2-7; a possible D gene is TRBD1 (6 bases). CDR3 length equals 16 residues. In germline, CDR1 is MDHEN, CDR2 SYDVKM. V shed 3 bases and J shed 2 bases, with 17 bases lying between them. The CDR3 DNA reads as TGTGCCAGCAGTTTCCTCTTGAGTGGGACAACCTACGAGCAGTACTTC. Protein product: CASSFLLSGTTYEQYF.

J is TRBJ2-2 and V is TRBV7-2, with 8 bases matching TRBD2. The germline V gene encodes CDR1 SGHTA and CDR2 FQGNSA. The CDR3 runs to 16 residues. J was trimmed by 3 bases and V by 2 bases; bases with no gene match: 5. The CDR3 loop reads CASSLLSGSYTGELFF. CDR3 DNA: TGTGCCAGCAGCTTACTGAGCGGGAGTTACACCGGGGAGCTGTTTTTT. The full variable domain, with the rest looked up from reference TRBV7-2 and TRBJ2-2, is GAGVSQSPSNKVTEKGKDVELRCDPISGHTALYWYRQSLGQGLEFLIYFQGNSAPDKSGLPSDRFSAERTGGSVSTLTIQRTQQEDSAVYLCASSLLSGSYTGELFFGEGSRLTVL.

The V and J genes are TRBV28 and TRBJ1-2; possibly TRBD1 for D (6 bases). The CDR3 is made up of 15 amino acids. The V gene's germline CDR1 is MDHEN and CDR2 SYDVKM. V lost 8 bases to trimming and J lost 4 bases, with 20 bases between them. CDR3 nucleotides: TGTGCCAGCGGATCCCGAACAGGGACAAGCTATGGCTACACCTTC. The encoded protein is CASGSRTGTSYGYTF.

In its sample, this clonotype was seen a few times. The DNA for the CDR3 is TGCGCCAGCAGCCACAGGACAGGGGGACTGAACACTGAAGCTTTCTTT. Translation: CASSHRTGGLNTEAFF. V is TRBV5-1 and J is TRBJ1-1, with TRBD1 matching over 10 bases. The CDR3 consists of 16 residues. V shed 4 bases and J 0 bases; nucleotides not matched to a gene: 6. Germline assignment: CDR1 SGHRS and CDR2 YFSETQ.

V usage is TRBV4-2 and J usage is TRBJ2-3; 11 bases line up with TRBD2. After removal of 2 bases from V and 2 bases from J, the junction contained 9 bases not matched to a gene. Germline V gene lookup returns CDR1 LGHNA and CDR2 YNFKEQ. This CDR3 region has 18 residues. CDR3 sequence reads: CASSQSEASGGLTDTQYF. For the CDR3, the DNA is TGTGCCAGCAGCCAAAGTGAAGCTAGCGGGGGGCTCACAGATACGCAGTATTTT.

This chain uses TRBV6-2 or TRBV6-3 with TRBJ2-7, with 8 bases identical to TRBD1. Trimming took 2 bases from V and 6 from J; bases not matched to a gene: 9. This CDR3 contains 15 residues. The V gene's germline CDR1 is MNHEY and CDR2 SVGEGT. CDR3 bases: TGTGCCAGCAGTTACACGGGACTTACAGGGGGCGAGCAGTACTTC. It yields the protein CASSYTGLTGGEQYF.

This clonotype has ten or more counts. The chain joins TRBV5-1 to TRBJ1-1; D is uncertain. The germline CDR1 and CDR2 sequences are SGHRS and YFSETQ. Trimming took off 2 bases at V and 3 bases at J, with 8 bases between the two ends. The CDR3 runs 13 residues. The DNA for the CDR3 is TGCGCCAGCAGCTTTGGACTAGACACTGAAGCTTTCTTT. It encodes CASSFGLDTEAFF.

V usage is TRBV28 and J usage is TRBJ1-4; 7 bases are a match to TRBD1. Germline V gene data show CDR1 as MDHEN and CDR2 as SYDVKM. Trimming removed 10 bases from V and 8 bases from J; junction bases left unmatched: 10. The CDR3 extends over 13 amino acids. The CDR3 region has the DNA TGTGCCACCACAACAGGGGCGTCCGAAAAACTGTTTTTT. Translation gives CATTTGASEKLFF. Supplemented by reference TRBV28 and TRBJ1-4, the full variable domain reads DVKVTQSSRYLVKRTGEKVFLECVQDMDHENMFWYRQDPGLGLRLIYFSYDVKMKEKGDIPEGYSVSREKKERFSLILESASTNQTSMYLCATTTGASEKLFFGSGTQLSVL.

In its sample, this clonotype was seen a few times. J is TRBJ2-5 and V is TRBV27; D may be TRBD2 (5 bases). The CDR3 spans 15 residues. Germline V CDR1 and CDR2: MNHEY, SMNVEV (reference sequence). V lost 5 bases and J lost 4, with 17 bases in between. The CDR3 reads CASSPTSAGLETQYF. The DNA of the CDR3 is TGTGCCAGCAGTCCCACCAGTGCGGGTTTAGAGACCCAGTACTTC.

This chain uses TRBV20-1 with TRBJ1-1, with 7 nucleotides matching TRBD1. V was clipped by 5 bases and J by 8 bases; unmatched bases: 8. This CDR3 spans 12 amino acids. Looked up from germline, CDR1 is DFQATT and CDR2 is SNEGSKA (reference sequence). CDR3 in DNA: TGCAGTGCTGCACAGGGGACCGCCGAAGCTTTCTTT. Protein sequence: CSAAQGTAEAFF.

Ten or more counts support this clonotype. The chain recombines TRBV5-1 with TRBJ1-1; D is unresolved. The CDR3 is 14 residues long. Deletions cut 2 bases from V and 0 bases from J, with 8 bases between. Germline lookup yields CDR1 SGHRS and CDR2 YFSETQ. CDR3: CASSLYDMNTEAFF. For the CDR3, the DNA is TGCGCCAGCAGCTTATACGACATGAACACTGAAGCTTTCTTT.